This TCR beta chain appears in the sequencing data of a study of Ad26.COV2.S vaccination and SARS-CoV-2 variants. Study background: Recipients of Ad26.COV2.S got it intramuscularly, once or twice 56 days apart. Broader study findings: Vaccine and placebo recipients had comparable breadth of non-spike TCRs.

The V segment lost 4 bases and the J segment 2 bases; nucleotides outside the gene matches: 6. This CDR3 region has 15 residues. Germline CDR1 and CDR2: SGDLS and YYNGEE. Note on this clone: Its antigen is as yet unknown.

Specified treatment: 15 to 20 received Ad26.COV2.S at low or high dose, single or two shots; roughly 5 received placebo; per-sample allocation not given. Day 63 following the first vaccine or placebo injection was when the samples were taken. Method: immunoSEQ multiplex PCR; TCRdb's copy keeps in-frame clones and lacks some. The sample has some 340,000 clones, 86% seen once. The specimen comprised peripheral blood, sampled in a trial of Ad26.COV2.S vaccine versus placebo. The clonotype comes from a person aged 18-60 years who received the Ad26.COV2.S COVID-19 vaccine or a placebo. The gene calls are TRBV9 and TRBJ2-5; 9 bases are a match to TRBD1. CDR3 amino acids: CASSIGQGRQETQYF. The CDR3 nucleotides are TGTGCCAGCAGCATTGGACAGGGGAGACAAGAGACCCAGTACTTC.